Presented here are 4 T cell receptor beta chains from one specimen sequenced in a study of siplizumab effects on memory and regulatory T cells. Profiled with immunoSEQ multiplex PCR; TCRdb holds only in-frame clones, not every one. The sample consists of around 99,000 clones, under 95% of them appearing once. Material for sequencing was Tregs sorted from blood. These receptors all stem from a human donor in good health.

V and J are TRBV5-1 and TRBJ2-1, with D unresolved. The CDR3 runs to 13 residues. The germline V gene encodes CDR1 SGHRS and CDR2 YFSETQ. The V end lost 2 bases, the J end lost 6 bases, and 9 bases lay between the germline ends. The CDR3 loop reads CASSFLGINEQFF. In DNA, the CDR3 is TGCGCCAGCAGCTTCCTAGGGATCAATGAGCAGTTCTTC.

This chain links TRBV9 with TRBJ1-5; D gene ambiguous. CDR1 and CDR2 from the germline V gene are SGDLS and YYNGEE. The CDR3 is made up of 15 amino acids. Trimming left V 10 bases short and J 0 bases short, with 17 bases between. CDR3 in amino acids: CAPIRWQYSNQPQHF. The CDR3 coding sequence is TGTGCCCCCATTCGGTGGCAGTATAGCAATCAGCCCCAGCATTTT.

V is TRBV5-1 and J is TRBJ1-1, with 7 bases that match TRBD1. Germline CDR1 reads SGHRS; CDR2 reads YFSETQ. Unmatched junction bases numbered 1, after V lost 2 bases and J lost 6 bases. The CDR3 consists of 12 residues. CDR3 DNA sequence: TGCGCCAGCAGCTTACAGGGGTCTGAAGCTTTCTTT. Its protein product is CASSLQGSEAFF.

The chain recombines TRBV4-2 with TRBJ2-1, with no clear D. Germline CDR1 is LGHNA and CDR2 is YNFKEQ. The length of the CDR3 is 14 residues. The V end lost 4 bases, the J end lost 0 bases, and 7 bases lay between the germline ends. CDR3: CASSPRSSYNEQFF. CDR3 bases: TGTGCCAGCAGCCCTAGGAGCTCCTACAATGAGCAGTTCTTC.